A selection of T cell receptor beta chains follows, all from one sample in a study of T-cell memory formation after mild COVID-19. TCRdb re-called the 5' RACE reads through MiXCR, storing one row per CDR3 protein. The sample lists about half a million distinct CDR3 sequences, 15% to 20% occurring once. Sequencing was done on a sample of PBMCs or a T cell subset sorted from them (not recorded which). The receptors shown here come from an adult woman who had mild COVID-19 (a few samples of this study predate the infection). Cell type and time point are not known. CDR3s include the opening cysteine and the closing phenylalanine or tryptophan. The D gene is left open where the match is weak. The size of a clone is reported for some rows only, either as once, few or many, or as a class for expanded clones.

cdr3_nt cdr3_aa j_call d_call clone_size cdr3_length v_call
TGTGCCAGCAGCTTACTACTAGCGGGAGTCGCGGGGAACATTCAGTACTTC CASSLLLAGVAGNIQYF TRBJ2-4 TRBD2 few 17 TRBV5-6
TGTGCCACCAGCAGAGACAGGAACTATAATTCACCCCTCCACTTT CATSRDRNYNSPLHF TRBJ1-6 NA many 15 TRBV15
TGTGCCAGTAGTATGGACCCTTCCGCTCGGGACAGCTTCTACGAGCAGTACTTC CASSMDPSARDSFYEQYF TRBJ2-7 TRBD1 NA 18 TRBV19
TGTGCCAGCAGCCCACCCGCGGGGTACCCCGGGGAGCTGTTTTTT CASSPPAGYPGELFF TRBJ2-2 NA NA 15 TRBV12-3/TRBV12-4
TGTGCCAGCAGTCCTTTAGACAGGGGAGAGACCCAGTACTTC CASSPLDRGETQYF TRBJ2-5 TRBD1 many 14 TRBV27
TGCGCCAGCAGCTTGGCCGACTATAATTCACCCCTCCACTTT CASSLADYNSPLHF TRBJ1-6 NA few 14 TRBV5-1
TGTGCCAGCAGCCAAGATATGGCTGAAGCTTTCTTT CASSQDMAEAFF TRBJ1-1 NA NA 12 TRBV3-1
TGCAGTGCTAGAGCGGACGGGCCATCGCCCCAGCATTTT CSARADGPSPQHF TRBJ1-5 NA many 13 TRBV20-1
TGTGCCAGCAGCCTAGGGACGGCCTGGGGAGAGCAGTACTTC CASSLGTAWGEQYF TRBJ2-7 NA NA 14 TRBV9
TGTGCCACCAGCAAAGCGGGAGTTCAAGACGAGCAGTACTTC CATSKAGVQDEQYF TRBJ2-7 TRBD2 NA 14 TRBV24-1
TGCAGTGCTAGAGAACGGCGGCTAGCGGGAGACAATGAGCAGTTCTTC CSARERRLAGDNEQFF TRBJ2-1 TRBD2 few 16 TRBV20-1
TGTGCCAGCAGCCTGGGACAGGGGGAATTGGATGGCTACACCTTC CASSLGQGELDGYTF TRBJ1-2 TRBD1 few 15 TRBV7-6
TGCAGCGGAGAGACAGGGGTGAGCACAGATACGCAGTATTTT CSGETGVSTDTQYF TRBJ2-3 TRBD1 NA 14 TRBV29-1
TGTGCCAGCAGTTGGGGGAGCGGGACGGACCATGAGCAGTTCTTC CASSWGSGTDHEQFF TRBJ2-1 TRBD2 few 15 TRBV11-3
TGTGCCGGTGGGACAGTCGACGCCTATGGCTACACCTTC CAGGTVDAYGYTF TRBJ1-2 TRBD1 NA 13 TRBV7-9